The 30 T cell receptor beta chains given below trace back to one sample, sequenced in a study of Graves' ophthalmopathy and Graves' hyperthyroidism. TCR beta CDR3 regions were amplified from RNA transcripts. RT-PCR was first run with HTBI primers, then multiplex PCR in a second round. MiXCR, applied by TCRdb to the multiplex PCR reads, yields one record per CDR3 protein. This sample has approximately 460,000 distinct CDR3 sequences, with 13% to 15% found just once. What was sequenced was blood. The origin of the receptors is a woman in her twenties or thirties with Graves' ophthalmopathy.

Ten or more counts support this clonotype. The rearrangement joins TRBV6-2 or TRBV6-3 to TRBJ1-5, with a tentative D call TRBD1 (6 bases). Germline loops: CDR1 MNHEY, CDR2 SVGEGT. Trimming removed 11 bases at V and 0 bases at J, with 11 bases between. The CDR3 is made up of 13 amino acids. CDR3 in amino acids: CASRTVSNQPQHF. In DNA form, the CDR3 reads TGTGCCTCCCGGACAGTTAGCAATCAGCCCCAGCATTTT.

Concerning this clonotype itself: One base away lies a much larger clone, so this may be a sequencing read error. This likely comes from a read error, as the CDR3 has no conserved phenylalanine or tryptophan at its end. The chain uses TRBV2 and TRBJ1-5, with a weak D call TRBD1 (6 bases). The V end lost 6 bases, the J end lost 7 bases, and 13 bases lay between the germline ends. CDR3 length equals 13 residues. Germline V lookup: CDR1 SNHLY, CDR2 FYNNEI. CDR3 sequence reads: CASRGHPGQPQHV. The CDR3 nucleotides read TGTGCCAGCAGGGGACATCCAGGGCAGCCCCAGCATGTT.

This clonotype was recorded many times. The chain recombines TRBV6-1 with TRBJ1-1; TRBD1 is a possible D gene (6 bases). Per the germline V gene, CDR1 is MNHNS and CDR2 is SASEGT. CDR3 length: 16 residues. Trimming shortened V by 6 bases and J by 0 bases, and 17 bases separated the two germline ends. CDR3 sequence reads: CASRHLHQGLNTEAFF. CDR3 nucleotides: TGTGCCAGCAGACACCTCCACCAGGGGTTGAACACTGAAGCTTTCTTT.

This clonotype has a count of ten or more. The chain couples TRBV19 to TRBJ2-5; D unclear. The V end lost 4 bases, the J end lost 6 bases, and 21 bases lay between the germline ends. The CDR3 totals 16 residues. The germline V gene encodes CDR1 LNHDA and CDR2 SQIVND (reference sequence). In nucleotides, the CDR3 is TGTGCCAGTAGTAAGATTGACGGACCGGTCGGTAAGACCCAGTACTTC. Amino acids: CASSKIDGPVGKTQYF.

Many counts were recorded for this clonotype. This chain joins TRBV30 and TRBJ1-5; the D is unclear. Trimming cost V 2 bases and J 2 bases, with 16 bases left between them. CDR1 and CDR2 (germline): GTSNPN, SVGIG (reference sequence). The CDR3 is made up of 16 amino acids. DNA for the CDR3: TGTGCCTGGAGTTCCCCTCGCGGGGTAGGCAATCAGCCCCAGCATTTT. Translating it yields CAWSSPRGVGNQPQHF. Looking up the rest from reference TRBV30 and TRBJ1-5 gives the full variable domain: SQTIHQWPATLVQPVGSPLSLECTVEGTSNPNLYWYRQAAGRGLQLLFYSVGIGQISSEVPQNLSASRPQDRQFILSSKKLLLSDSGFYLCAWSSPRGVGNQPQHFGDGTRLSIL.

This clonotype was seen at least ten times. V is TRBV27 and J is TRBJ2-5, with 13 positions matching TRBD2. The V and J ends lost 5 bases and 7 bases, in that order; junction bases with no gene match: 13. The CDR3 covers 17 residues. CDR1 MNHEY and CDR2 SMNVEV come from the germline V gene (reference sequence). CDR3 bases: TGTGCCAGCAGTAGACCCGGGACTAGCGGGATTCCCGGGACCCAGTACTTC. Residues: CASSRPGTSGIPGTQYF.

This clonotype has ten or more counts. A junction boundary mismatches the germline segment, possibly from a read error. The chain employs TRBV6-9 and TRBJ2-7; the match to TRBD2 covers 13 bases. Germline CDR1 MNHGY, CDR2 SVAAGI. The CDR3 is 15 residues long. The CDR3 spells CAGSRTSGSSYEQYF. CDR3 nucleotides: TGTGCCGGCAGCCGGACTAGCGGGAGTTCCTACGAGCAGTACTTC.

This clonotype was recorded many times. The V and J genes are TRBV20-1 and TRBJ2-7; 8 nucleotides line up with TRBD2. Unmatched junction bases numbered 7, after V lost 0 bases and J lost 3 bases. This CDR3 region has 15 residues. Germline assignment: CDR1 DFQATT and CDR2 SNEGSKA (reference sequence). Here the CDR3 DNA reads TGCAGTGCTAGAGATGTAAGCGGGGGTCTCTACGAGCAGTACTTC. The encoded protein is CSARDVSGGLYEQYF.

V usage is TRBV7-6 and J usage is TRBJ2-7; 9 bases align to TRBD2. Germline CDR1 SGHVS, CDR2 FNYEAQ. Trimming cost V 4 bases and J 6 bases; bases outside gene matches: 4. This CDR3 has 13 amino acids. CDR3 DNA: TGTGCCAGCAGCTCGGGACTAGCTCCCGAGCAGTACTTC. Translation: CASSSGLAPEQYF.

The chain carries TRBV12-3 or TRBV12-4 and TRBJ2-6; D call uncertain. Trimming stripped 4 bases from V and 2 bases from J, with 6 bases between. The CDR3 is 14 amino acids. DNA for the CDR3: TGTGCCAGCAGTTACTTAACTGGGGCCAACGTCCTGACTTTC. This translates into CASSYLTGANVLTF.

As to this clonotype: The junction departs from the called germline gene at one end, perhaps through a read error. V usage is TRBV6-1 and J usage is TRBJ2-7; no reliable D call. Per the germline V gene, CDR1 is MNHNS and CDR2 is SASEGT. CDR3 length: 15 amino acids. CDR3 nucleotides: TGTTCCAGCAGTGAAGACTTCGGCAGTGCCTACGAGCAGTACTTC. It encodes CSSSEDFGSAYEQYF.

V usage is TRBV29-1 and J usage is TRBJ1-2, with 10 bases matching TRBD1. The CDR3 has 14 residues. Per germline, CDR1 SQVTM and CDR2 ANQGSEA. V lost 2 bases, J lost 9 bases, and 9 bases stayed unmatched. In DNA form, the CDR3 reads TGCAGCGTTGAATCCTTGGGACAGGGGATAAGCTACACCTTC. This sequence encodes CSVESLGQGISYTF.

This clonotype was counted between two and nine times. This rearrangement joins TRBV6-5 to TRBJ2-2, with 7 bases lining up with TRBD1. The CDR3 contains 17 residues. Germline V gene sequence: CDR1 MNHEY, CDR2 SVGAGI. V was pared by 4 bases and J by 7 bases, with 15 bases of the junction left unmatched. CDR3 bases: TGTGCCAGCAGTTCCCCGACAGGGTCTCTTGTAGGCGGGGAGCTGTTTTTT. Amino acids: CASSSPTGSLVGGELFF.

This clonotype was counted ten times or more. V is TRBV6-1 and J is TRBJ1-2; D remains ambiguous. Trimming pared 5 bases from V and 3 bases from J, leaving 10 bases between. The CDR3 consists of 13 residues. CDR1 MNHNS and CDR2 SASEGT come from the germline V gene. CDR3 in amino acids: CASSPFGHYGYTF. The CDR3 nucleotides are TGTGCCAGCAGTCCCTTCGGACACTATGGCTACACCTTC.

This clonotype came up a few times. The V gene is TRBV28, the J gene TRBJ1-6; D unclear. V lost 5 bases and J 4 bases, leaving 21 bases between the germline ends. The V gene's germline CDR1 is MDHEN and CDR2 SYDVKM. This CDR3 spans 18 amino acids. CDR3 sequence reads: CASSPLRSGVRYNSPLHF. DNA for the CDR3: TGTGCCAGCAGTCCCCTCAGGAGCGGCGTCAGATATAATTCACCCCTCCACTTT.

The chain carries TRBV12-3 or TRBV12-4 and TRBJ1-1; 7 bases match TRBD1. V lost 5 bases, J lost 4 bases, and 7 bases stayed unmatched. CDR3 length equals 14 residues. Written as DNA, the CDR3 is TGTGCCAGCAGTGAAACAGGGGTGAGCACTGAAGCTTTCTTT. This encodes CASSETGVSTEAFF.

The chain combines TRBV5-1 with TRBJ2-6; no clear D. Trimming shortened V by 7 bases and J by 1 base, and 12 bases separated the two germline ends. CDR3 length equals 15 residues. In germline, CDR1 is SGHRS, CDR2 YFSETQ. The CDR3 loop is CASGLAASGANVLTF. DNA of the CDR3: TGCGCCAGCGGCCTGGCTGCGTCTGGGGCCAACGTCCTGACTTTC.

There are many counts of this clonotype. V and J are TRBV6-1 and TRBJ1-6, with D possibly being TRBD1 (6 bases). This CDR3 spans 14 amino acids. The germline CDR1 and CDR2 sequences are MNHNS and SASEGT. V was shortened by 4 bases and J by 5 bases, with 9 bases between the two germline ends. The DNA of the CDR3 is TGTGCCAGCAGTGGACAGGAAGATAATTCACCCCTCCACTTT. This translates into CASSGQEDNSPLHF.

This clonotype was recorded many times. The rearrangement joins TRBV28 to TRBJ2-5; D perhaps matches TRBD1 (5 bases). CDR1 is MDHEN and CDR2 is SYDVKM in the germline V gene. The CDR3 covers 14 residues. V lost 3 bases and J lost 2, with 10 bases in between. The CDR3 nucleotides are TGTGCCAGCAGTTTCAGGGTCAGGCAAGAGACCCAGTACTTC. Encoded protein: CASSFRVRQETQYF.

This clonotype was counted ten times or more. The V gene is TRBV12-3 or TRBV12-4, the J gene TRBJ1-5; TRBD1 is a possible D gene (5 bases). V lost 1 base to trimming and J lost 0 bases, with 22 bases between them. CDR3 length: 20 amino acids. CDR3: CASSLVYGGLLGYSNQPQHF. The CDR3 bases are TGTGCCAGCAGTTTAGTTTATGGGGGACTCCTGGGGTATAGCAATCAGCCCCAGCATTTT.

This clonotype was seen repeatedly, ten times or more. V gene TRBV4-1 combines with J gene TRBJ2-7; 9 nucleotides match TRBD2. Trimming took 1 base from V and 6 from J; bases not matched to a gene: 7. Germline CDR1 MGHRA, CDR2 YSYEKL. The CDR3 has 15 amino acids. In DNA, the CDR3 is TGCGCCAGCAGCCAAGGTGCGGGAGGGAGTCGCGAGCAGTACTTC. This codes for CASSQGAGGSREQYF.

The chain carries TRBV6-4 and TRBJ2-6, with D unresolved. This CDR3 is 16 amino acids long. V lost 4 bases and J lost 1, with 11 bases in between. Germline V gene data show CDR1 as MRHNA and CDR2 as SNTAGT. CDR3 sequence (DNA): TGTGCCAGCAGTGCGGAACCCGGATCTGGGGCCAACGTCCTGACTTTC. It translates to CASSAEPGSGANVLTF.

The chain employs TRBV12-3 or TRBV12-4 and TRBJ2-7; 10 bases are shared with TRBD1. The CDR3 consists of 14 residues. V was clipped by 6 bases and J by 5 bases; unmatched bases: 7. The CDR3, as DNA: TGTGCCAGCAGGCCCGGGACAGGGGTTAACGAGCAGTACTTC. This translates into CASRPGTGVNEQYF.

This clonotype was recorded a few times. Since no conserved phenylalanine or tryptophan closes the CDR3, a read error is the likely cause. The J gene is TRBJ2-2, the V gene TRBV12-3 or TRBV12-4; 7 bases match TRBD2. CDR3 length: 15 residues. The chain's CDR3 is CASSSSGAKTGELFL. The CDR3 coding sequence is TGTGCCAGCTCCTCTAGCGGAGCGAAGACCGGGGAGCTGTTTCTT.

This clonotype was seen a few times. The chain is built from TRBV30 and TRBJ1-5; the D is unclear. The CDR3 has 11 amino acids. V gave up 8 bases and J gave up 4 bases, with 9 bases separating them. Germline CDR1 and CDR2: GTSNPN and SVGIG (reference sequence). Written as DNA, the CDR3 is TGTGCCCCCCGTCGGAATCAGCCCCAGCATTTT. Translated: CAPRRNQPQHF.

This clonotype was detected many times. CDR3 in amino acids: CASSEGAIYEQYF. The CDR3 bases are TGTGCCAGCAGCGAAGGGGCTATCTACGAGCAGTACTTC. The rearrangement joins TRBV11-3 to TRBJ2-7; D is possibly TRBD1 (5 bases). The CDR3 has 13 residues. V lost 5 bases and J 3 bases, leaving 11 bases between the germline ends. The germline V gene encodes CDR1 SGHNT and CDR2 YENEEA.

Ten or more counts support this clonotype. Here the CDR3 reads CASSSGPSEPQHF. DNA of the CDR3: TGCGCCAGCAGCTCCGGCCCTTCTGAGCCCCAGCATTTT. The V gene is TRBV5-1, the J gene TRBJ1-5; D is ambiguous. Germline CDR1 is SGHRS and CDR2 is YFSETQ. Trimming stripped 3 bases from V and 8 bases from J, with 12 bases between. The CDR3 covers 13 residues.

This clonotype appeared a few times. This chain connects TRBV3-1 to TRBJ2-7, with a possible D match to TRBD1 (6 bases). The CDR3 consists of 15 residues. Germline loops: CDR1 LGHDT, CDR2 YNNKEL (reference sequence). Between the trimmed V and J ends, which lost 3 bases and 3 bases, there was a span of 15 bases. The CDR3 DNA follows: TGTGCCAGCAGCCATTTGCCGGGACAACTCTACGAGCAGTACTTC. Its translation is CASSHLPGQLYEQYF.

This clonotype came up many times. The chain joins TRBV12-3 or TRBV12-4 to TRBJ1-1; D ambiguous. The CDR3 loop spans 12 amino acids. The germline V and J ends were trimmed by 2 bases and 10 bases, with 11 bases remaining between them. In nucleotides, the CDR3 is TGTGCCAGCAGTTTATCGGTTTACCCAGCTTTCTTT. It is translated as CASSLSVYPAFF.

The chain has TRBV10-3 and TRBJ1-1, with 7 nucleotides matching TRBD1. CDR3 length equals 14 residues. Germline CDR1 and CDR2: ENHRY and SYGVKD. V shed 9 bases and J 0 bases; nucleotides not matched to a gene: 7. DNA of the CDR3: TGTGCCATTACTTCGGGACAGATGAACACTGAAGCTTTCTTT. Its translation: CAITSGQMNTEAFF.